The present entry profiles one TCR beta chain with its context. The sample comes from a study of blood T cell repertoires in COVID-19. Overall study: The samples span acute and convalescent COVID-19 from the United States, Italy and Spain. Sources were T cells, B-cell-depleted T cells, or PBMCs; the material itself was cDNA or gDNA.

Per the original data handling: Reference gene primer amplification gave nucleated cell count estimates. TCRdb's copy holds only in-frame clones and misses some; the assay was immunoSEQ multiplex PCR. D and trimming were read from the DNA, whereas the V and J calls and clone size are those reported in that table. The table shows 250,000 to 350,000 clones, with under 85% occurring only once. Specimen: peripheral blood. The TCR originated in a human donor with COVID-19, enrolled during active disease. The donor label of this sample is uncertain.

For the CDR3, the DNA is TGTGCCAGCTCACCGGAGAGATACGAGCTGTTTTTT. This codes for CASSPERYELFF. The chain carries TRBV18 and TRBJ2-2; D gene uncertain. Germline V gene data show CDR1 as KGHSH and CDR2 as LQKENI. V was clipped by 3 bases and J by 11 bases, with 10 bases between them. The CDR3 runs 12 residues.